A single sample is the source of the 16 T cell receptor beta chains below, sequenced in a study of control samples from healthy donors and cancer patients. Profiling relied on immunoSEQ multiplex PCR, and the TCRdb table lists in-frame clones only, not all of them. The table shows 180,000 or so clones, with around 93% occurring only once. The sample consisted of blood. These receptors all come from a woman aged 55-69 years in good health.

This sequence joins TRBV12-5 and TRBJ2-6, with D maybe TRBD1 (6 bases). The CDR3 extends over 15 amino acids. Germline values: CDR1 LGHNT, CDR2 FRNRAP. The V end was cut by 6 bases, the J end by 0 bases, with 9 bases between. The CDR3 DNA reads as TGTGCTAGTGGACGGGACATCTCTGGGGCCAACGTCCTGACTTTC. Its protein product is CASGRDISGANVLTF.

V usage is TRBV11-2 and J usage is TRBJ2-2, with D maybe TRBD1 (5 bases). Germline V gene lookup returns CDR1 SGHAT and CDR2 FQNNGV. Trimming pared 5 bases from V and 5 bases from J, leaving 12 bases between. The CDR3 consists of 14 residues. The CDR3 DNA reads as TGTGCCAGCAGCCCGCAGGGAAGGACCGGGGAGCTGTTTTTT. Protein: CASSPQGRTGELFF.

The J gene is TRBJ1-2, the V gene TRBV4-3, with D possibly matching TRBD1 (5 bases). Germline CDR1 is LGHNA and CDR2 is YSLEER. This CDR3 has 16 amino acids. Trimming shortened V by 0 bases and J by 8 bases, and 19 bases separated the two germline ends. This CDR3 is CASSQEPHSGVGGYTF. In DNA form, the CDR3 reads TGCGCCAGCAGCCAAGAGCCCCACTCGGGGGTCGGGGGCTACACCTTC.

The CDR3 sequence is CASSLAWTVDMNTEAFF. CDR3 nucleotide sequence: TGTGCCAGCAGCTTAGCCTGGACAGTTGACATGAACACTGAAGCTTTCTTT. The rearrangement joins TRBV7-2 to TRBJ1-1; D is possibly TRBD1 (6 bases). Trimming shortened V by 0 bases and J by 0 bases, and 14 bases separated the two germline ends. This CDR3 comprises 17 residues. Germline V CDR1 and CDR2: SGHTA, FQGNSA.

The chain carries TRBV7-9 and TRBJ1-1, with D hard to call. The germline CDR1 and CDR2 sequences are SEHNR and FQNEAQ (reference sequence). CDR3 length equals 13 residues. Trimming took 8 bases from V and 4 from J, leaving 14 bases between them. The CDR3 loop is CASWSGVTTEAFF. DNA for the CDR3: TGTGCCAGCTGGTCGGGAGTTACCACTGAAGCTTTCTTT.

J is TRBJ1-1 and V is TRBV6-5, with 7 bases identical to TRBD1. The CDR3 totals 15 residues. V lost 6 bases, J lost 2 bases, and 9 bases stayed unmatched. Germline V gives CDR1 MNHEY, CDR2 SVGAGI. The CDR3 region has the DNA TGTGCCAGCAGAACCGGACAGGTGGATAACACTGAAGCTTTCTTT. Translation gives CASRTGQVDNTEAFF.

The chain carries TRBV7-9 and TRBJ1-3; D call uncertain. V was shortened by 1 base and J by 8 bases, with 9 bases between the two germline ends. This CDR3 has 13 residues. The germline gives CDR1 SEHNR, CDR2 FQNEAQ (reference sequence). CDR3 DNA: TGTGCCAGCAGCTTAGTTTTGACGGACACCATATATTTT. Its translation is CASSLVLTDTIYF.

This clone was picked up one time. The chain recombines TRBV14 with TRBJ1-1; 8 bases are a match to TRBD1. The CDR3 runs to 17 residues. Germline V gives CDR1 SGHDN, CDR2 FVKESK. V shed 5 bases, J shed 0 bases, and the junction held 11 bases outside the gene matches. CDR3 nucleotide sequence: TGTGCCAGCAGCGGGAACAGGGGGAGAGATCTGAACACTGAAGCTTTCTTT. The encoded protein is CASSGNRGRDLNTEAFF.

The V call is TRBV19, the J call TRBJ1-3, with a possible D match to TRBD1 (5 bases). The CDR3 is 15 amino acids. Germline V gene lookup returns CDR1 LNHDA and CDR2 SQIVND (reference sequence). V lost 6 bases to trimming and J lost 0 bases, with 12 bases between them. CDR3: CASSDRQTSGNTIYF. The CDR3 DNA is TGTGCCAGTAGCGACAGACAGACCTCTGGAAACACCATATATTTT.

CDR3 amino acids: CASSAQLGSTYNSPLHF. The CDR3, as DNA: TGTGCCAGCAGCGCCCAGCTGGGGAGCACCTATAATTCACCCCTCCACTTT. This rearrangement joins TRBV7-2 to TRBJ1-6; D call uncertain. V lost 5 bases and J 2 bases, leaving 16 bases between the germline ends. Germline CDR1 reads SGHTA; CDR2 reads FQGNSA. CDR3 size: 17 residues.

The chain has TRBV7-2 and TRBJ1-2; maybe TRBD1 (5 bases). Germline V lookup: CDR1 SGHTA, CDR2 FQGNSA. V was cut by 5 bases and J by 7 bases, with 17 bases left in between. The CDR3 loop spans 14 amino acids. The CDR3 DNA sequence: TGTGCCAGCAGCCGCGATCGGGGGTTTGTTGGCTACACCTTC. Translating it yields CASSRDRGFVGYTF.

The chain combines TRBV19 with TRBJ1-6; D may be TRBD1 (6 bases). Germline loops: CDR1 LNHDA, CDR2 SQIVND (reference sequence). This CDR3 region has 13 residues. The ends were cut back, 4 bases at V and 9 bases at J, with 10 bases in the middle. CDR3 sequence reads: CASSRSGVSPLHF. DNA of the CDR3: TGTGCCAGTAGTAGGTCAGGGGTTTCACCCCTCCACTTT.

V gene TRBV5-1 combines with J gene TRBJ1-1; weak D call: TRBD1 (5 bases). CDR1 is SGHRS and CDR2 is YFSETQ in the germline V gene. The ends were cut back, 1 base at V and 1 base at J, with 11 bases in the middle. This CDR3 has 15 residues. In DNA form, the CDR3 reads TGCGCCAGCAGCTTGATACCCAGGGAGAACACTGAAGCTTTCTTT. Protein sequence: CASSLIPRENTEAFF.

V gene TRBV4-3 combines with J gene TRBJ2-7, with 10 bases aligning to TRBD1. Per germline, CDR1 LGHNA and CDR2 YSLEER. The CDR3 length is 16 residues. Unmatched junction bases numbered 5, after V lost 0 bases and J lost 3 bases. Written as DNA, the CDR3 is TGCGCCAGCAGCCAAGAGACCGGGACAGGGGTCTACGAGCAGTACTTC. Its protein product is CASSQETGTGVYEQYF.

The gene calls are TRBV10-3 and TRBJ1-4, with D maybe TRBD1 (6 bases). The CDR3 covers 15 residues. V lost 2 bases to trimming and J lost 8 bases, with 15 bases between them. The germline V gene encodes CDR1 ENHRY and CDR2 SYGVKD. The CDR3 sequence is CAISERQGQMEKLFF. Here the CDR3 DNA reads TGTGCCATCAGTGAGCGGCAGGGGCAAATGGAAAAACTGTTTTTT.

This chain joins TRBV6-6 and TRBJ2-7; D possibly matches TRBD1 or TRBD2 (5 bases each). The CDR3 consists of 17 residues. Germline V lookup: CDR1 MNHNY, CDR2 SVGAGI (reference sequence). Trimming shortened V by 5 bases and J by 6 bases, and 26 bases separated the two germline ends. The CDR3 nucleotides are TGTGCCAGCAGTCCCAAATCCGGGGCCACCTTGCAAGGCGAGCAGTACTTC. Encoded protein: CASSPKSGATLQGEQYF.